Listed below are T cell receptor beta chains from one sample, sequenced in a study of OX40 agonist ivuxolimab in advanced cancers. Using immunoSEQ multiplex PCR, the repertoire was profiled, and TCRdb retains in-frame clones only, with some absent. The sample holds 77,000 or so clones; about nine tenths are singletons and the top ten take approximately 10%. This specimen was CD4+ or CD8+ T cells sorted from blood, taken in a trial of the OX40 agonist ivuxolimab. These receptors were obtained from an adult with an advanced solid tumor such as melanoma, head and neck, liver or kidney cancer. CDR3s include the opening cysteine and the closing phenylalanine or tryptophan. The D gene is left open where the match is weak. Rows may omit the clone size; those that give it use once, few, many or a size class.

DNA: TGTGCCAGCAGTTTGGTTCGGGCAGGGGAGATAACCCTTTATGGCTACACCTTC; CDR3: CASSLVRAGEITLYGYTF; V: TRBV27; D: -; J: TRBJ1-2; size: -
DNA: TGTGCTAGTGGTTTGGACCGGGAGACCTATGGCTACACCTTC; CDR3: CASGLDRETYGYTF; V: TRBV12-5; D: -; J: TRBJ1-2; size: -
DNA: TGTGCCAGTAGTATGATTTGGGGGCAGGACCAAGAGACCCAGTACTTC; CDR3: CASSMIWGQDQETQYF; V: TRBV19; D: -; J: TRBJ2-5; size: -
DNA: TGCGCCAGCAGCTTGGTAGCAGGGAGGGAGACCCAGTACTTC; CDR3: CASSLVAGRETQYF; V: TRBV5-1; D: -; J: TRBJ2-5; size: -
DNA: TGCGCCAGCAGGGGGCCATCGGCCTTCAATGAGCAGTTCTTC; CDR3: CASRGPSAFNEQFF; V: TRBV10-2; D: -; J: TRBJ2-1; size: -
DNA: TGTGCCAGCAGCTCGGGGTACCACACAGATACGCAGTATTTT; CDR3: CASSSGYHTDTQYF; V: TRBV6-5; D: -; J: TRBJ2-3; size: -
DNA: TGTGCCAGCAGTGAAGCGACTCATGTATTTCAGTACTTC; CDR3: CASSEATHVFQYF; V: TRBV2; D: -; J: TRBJ2-4; size: -
DNA: TGTGCCAGCAGCTTGAGAAACTATAATTCACCCCTCCACTTT; CDR3: CASSLRNYNSPLHF; V: TRBV13; D: -; J: TRBJ1-6; size: -
DNA: TGTGCCAGCAGCCCCGGGACAGGGTCTGGGGCCAACGTCCTGACTTTC; CDR3: CASSPGTGSGANVLTF; V: TRBV16; D: TRBD1; J: TRBJ2-6; size: -
DNA: TGCGCCAGCAGTGAGTCACACCTGAACACTGAAGCTTTCTTT; CDR3: CASSESHLNTEAFF; V: TRBV10-1; D: -; J: TRBJ1-1; size: -
DNA: TGTGCCAGCAGCGTTCGACTAGAGGGCGAGCAGTACTTC; CDR3: CASSVRLEGEQYF; V: TRBV9; D: -; J: TRBJ2-7; size: -
DNA: TGTGCCAGCAGCCCCACCATACTCTCGGCAGACCAAGAGACCCAGTACTTC; CDR3: CASSPTILSADQETQYF; V: TRBV7-8; D: -; J: TRBJ2-5; size: -
DNA: TGTGCCAGCAGCACCGGGGGTGTCGGCAATGAGCAGTTCTTC; CDR3: CASSTGGVGNEQFF; V: TRBV7-9; D: -; J: TRBJ2-1; size: -
DNA: TGTGCCAGCAGTTTATCGGGGCGGGGGTCCTCCTACGAGCAGTACTTC; CDR3: CASSLSGRGSSYEQYF; V: TRBV27; D: TRBD2; J: TRBJ2-7; size: -
DNA: TGCGCCAGCAGTTGGGGGAACCCCAATGAGCAGTTCTTC; CDR3: CASSWGNPNEQFF; V: TRBV5-1; D: -; J: TRBJ2-1; size: -
DNA: TGTGCCAGCAGCGTAGCGGGGGGGTCCTACAATGAGCAGTTCTTC; CDR3: CASSVAGGSYNEQFF; V: TRBV9; D: TRBD2; J: TRBJ2-1; size: once
DNA: TGTGCCAGCAGTTGGGGTAATAATTCACCCCTCCACTTT; CDR3: CASSWGNNSPLHF; V: TRBV27; D: -; J: TRBJ1-6; size: once
DNA: TGTGCCAGCAGCGCCGGCGGGGGCCCTCAAGAGACCCAGTACTTC; CDR3: CASSAGGGPQETQYF; V: TRBV9; D: -; J: TRBJ2-5; size: -
DNA: TGTGCCAGCAGTTACCCTAGGAGCGGGGGTCACAATGAGCAGTTCTTC; CDR3: CASSYPRSGGHNEQFF; V: TRBV6-5; D: TRBD2; J: TRBJ2-1; size: -
DNA: TGTGCCAGCTCACCAGGGGGCGTTGACTATGGCTACACCTTC; CDR3: CASSPGGVDYGYTF; V: TRBV18; D: -; J: TRBJ1-2; size: once